These 30 T cell receptor beta chains originate from one sample sequenced in a study of blood T cells in healthy people across ages. Primed by a sample-barcoded 5' primer and a J-beta primer mix, a second PCR proceeded for about 7 to 11 cycles. TCRdb analysed the 5' RACE reads with MiXCR anew, one entry per CDR3 protein. The repertoire holds 1 million or so distinct CDR3 sequences, 20% to 25% seen once, with less than 0.85% in the top ten. A further study also used this sample, focusing on T cells of mothers and their children.

The source material was blood. The receptor set was obtained from a girl aged 2 to 9 in good health.

This clonotype has a handful of counts. The chain combines TRBV4-3 with TRBJ1-5, with 8 positions matching TRBD1. CDR3 length equals 15 residues. Germline assignment: CDR1 LGHNA and CDR2 YSLEER. After removal of 3 bases from V and 5 bases from J, the junction contained 6 bases not matched to a gene. This chain's CDR3 is CASSQSTGEDQPQHF. Here the CDR3 DNA reads TGCGCCAGCAGCCAGTCGACAGGGGAGGATCAGCCCCAGCATTTT.

V and J are TRBV7-9 and TRBJ2-7; 7 bases are shared with TRBD1. Germline CDR1 and CDR2: SEHNR and FQNEAQ (reference sequence). The CDR3 is 13 amino acids. V was clipped by 8 bases and J by 3 bases; unmatched bases: 7. The CDR3 loop is CASVRGPYYEQYF. The CDR3 nucleotides read TGTGCCAGCGTTAGGGGGCCCTACTACGAGCAGTACTTC.

The chain employs TRBV28 and TRBJ2-5; D ambiguous. The tail of the sequence fits TRBJ2-7 better, so the J call may be wrong. CDR1 is MDHEN, CDR2 SYDVKM, per germline. The CDR3 extends over 13 amino acids. The CDR3 bases are TGTGCCAGCAGTTTCTTACAGTCCTACGAGCAGTACTTC. Translating it yields CASSFLQSYEQYF.

The J gene is TRBJ2-1, the V gene TRBV29-1; 7 positions agree with TRBD1. TRBJ2-7 explains the end of the DNA better; the J call may be wrong. Germline V gene sequence: CDR1 SQVTM, CDR2 ANQGSEA. The CDR3 is made up of 15 amino acids. In DNA, the CDR3 is TGCAGCGTTGGGGGAGCCGGGACAGAGATCTACGAGCAGTACTTC. It codes for CSVGGAGTEIYEQYF.

The chain is built from TRBV6-2 or TRBV6-3 and TRBJ2-7; no clear D gene. V gave up 2 bases and J gave up 6 bases, with 8 bases separating them. Per the germline V gene, CDR1 is MNHEY and CDR2 is SVGEGT. The CDR3 is 12 residues long. CDR3 in amino acids: CASSYAYSEQYF. The CDR3 bases are TGTGCCAGCAGTTACGCTTACAGCGAGCAGTACTTC.

J is TRBJ2-4 and V is TRBV12-3 or TRBV12-4, with D maybe TRBD1 (5 bases). Trimming cost V 7 bases and J 0 bases, with 10 bases left between them. The CDR3 is made up of 14 amino acids. The CDR3 region has the DNA TGTGCCAGCACCCATGACAGAGCCAAAAACATTCAGTACTTC. Amino acid sequence: CASTHDRAKNIQYF.

This clonotype was observed a handful of times. The chain's CDR3 is CASKIGRNTEAFF. The CDR3 DNA reads TGTGCCAGCAAAATAGGGAGGAACACTGAAGCTTTCTTT. The rearrangement links TRBV2 to TRBJ1-1; D uncertain. CDR3 length equals 13 residues. Germline-derived CDR1 and CDR2 are SNHLY and FYNNEI. Trimming left V 7 bases short and J 1 base short, with 10 bases between.

CDR3 sequence reads: CASSYPSDRGPWDEQFF. Here the CDR3 DNA reads TGTGCCAGCAGTTACCCGAGCGACAGGGGACCTTGGGATGAGCAGTTCTTC. The chain couples TRBV6-2 or TRBV6-3 to TRBJ2-1; 8 bases agree with TRBD1. The CDR3 runs 17 residues. CDR1 is MNHEY and CDR2 is SVGEGT in the germline V gene. With 2 bases clipped from V and 8 bases from J, the junction kept 14 bases outside the gene matches.

This clonotype occurred a few times. The rearrangement joins TRBV5-1 to TRBJ2-7, with D maybe TRBD1 (6 bases). Trimming left V 1 base short and J 2 bases short, with 19 bases between. Germline values: CDR1 SGHRS, CDR2 YFSETQ. The CDR3 extends over 17 amino acids. CDR3 in amino acids: CASSLTQPGHKAYEQYF. In DNA form, the CDR3 reads TGCGCCAGCAGCTTGACACAACCGGGACACAAAGCCTACGAGCAGTACTTC.

This clonotype appeared a few times. The rearrangement links TRBV6-1 to TRBJ2-5, with D perhaps TRBD2 (5 bases). This CDR3 is built from 15 residues. Trimming cost V 0 bases and J 2 bases, with 10 bases left between them. Germline V CDR1 and CDR2: MNHNS, SASEGT. The CDR3 nucleotides are TGTGCCAGCAGTGAAGCGTCTGGCGGGCAAGAGACCCAGTACTTC. Translation gives CASSEASGGQETQYF.

J is TRBJ2-7 and V is TRBV10-3; TRBD2 aligns across 7 bases. The CDR3 runs 14 residues. V was pared by 4 bases and J by 6 bases, with 9 bases of the junction left unmatched. Germline CDR1 is ENHRY and CDR2 is SYGVKD. The CDR3 reads CAISGREGRGEQYF. The DNA for the CDR3 is TGTGCCATCAGTGGCAGGGAGGGGCGCGGCGAGCAGTACTTC.

This clonotype was counted between two and nine times. V gene TRBV11-3 combines with J gene TRBJ2-1; D may be TRBD1 or TRBD2 (5 bases each). TRBJ2-7 explains the end of the DNA better; the J call may be wrong. Per the germline V gene, CDR1 is SGHNT and CDR2 is YENEEA. The CDR3 covers 14 residues. DNA for the CDR3: TGTGCCAGCTCAACCGGGACCGCACGTTACGAGCAGTACTTC. This gives the protein CASSTGTARYEQYF.

A few counts support this clonotype. The J gene is TRBJ1-5, the V gene TRBV24-1; D possibly corresponds to TRBD1 (6 bases). The CDR3 runs 14 residues. The germline CDR1 and CDR2 sequences are KGHDR and SFDVKD. Trimming stripped 4 bases from V and 4 bases from J, with 10 bases between. CDR3 nucleotides: TGTGCCACCAGTGACCTGGACAGAAATCAGCCCCAGCATTTT. Protein product: CATSDLDRNQPQHF.

With regard to this clonotype: Relative to the germline gene, one junction end is altered; a read error may explain this. The J gene is TRBJ2-7, the V gene TRBV29-1, with D tentatively TRBD1 (5 bases). Germline-derived CDR1 and CDR2 are SQVTM and ANQGSEA. The CDR3 has 12 amino acids. The CDR3 spells CSVQDRAYEQYF. The CDR3 nucleotides are TGCAGCGTTCAAGACAGAGCCTACGAGCAGTACTTC.

This clonotype was seen only a few times. V gene TRBV9 combines with J gene TRBJ2-5, with TRBD2 identical over 11 bases. In germline, CDR1 is SGDLS, CDR2 YYNGEE. The CDR3 runs 17 residues. The V gene end was trimmed by 0 bases and the J gene end by 5 bases; junction bases not matched to a gene: 9. CDR3 sequence (DNA): TGTGCCAGCAGCGTAGGTTACCTAGCGGGAGGTGGTGAGACCCAGTACTTC. This codes for CASSVGYLAGGGETQYF.

This clonotype was recorded only once. The chain is built from TRBV7-9 and TRBJ2-1; 7 bases fit TRBD1. From germline, CDR1 is SEHNR and CDR2 FQNEAQ (reference sequence). This CDR3 spans 14 amino acids. The V and J ends lost 2 bases and 5 bases, in that order; junction bases with no gene match: 3. The CDR3 sequence is CASSLNTGDNEQFF. The CDR3 DNA is TGTGCCAGCAGCTTAAATACAGGGGACAATGAGCAGTTCTTC.

In its sample, this clonotype was seen a few times. CDR3 protein: CASSVDEGLNTEAFF. The CDR3 region has the DNA TGTGCCAGCAGCGTAGACGAGGGCTTGAACACTGAAGCTTTCTTT. The chain joins TRBV9 to TRBJ1-1, with D uncertain. The CDR3 runs 15 residues. V lost 0 bases, J lost 0 bases, and 9 bases lay in between. The germline V gene has CDR1 SGDLS and CDR2 YYNGEE.

This clonotype was seen many times. The chain couples TRBV11-3 to TRBJ2-3; D remains ambiguous. CDR3 length: 14 amino acids. The germline V and J ends were trimmed by 2 bases and 0 bases, with 6 bases remaining between them. Germline V gene lookup returns CDR1 SGHNT and CDR2 YENEEA. The CDR3 is CASSLKTSTDTQYF. The CDR3 nucleotides are TGTGCCAGCAGCTTAAAGACTAGCACAGATACGCAGTATTTT.

The chain has TRBV3-1 and TRBJ2-5; TRBD2 matches at 11 bases. After removal of 10 bases from V and 5 bases from J, the junction contained 12 bases not matched to a gene. Germline loops: CDR1 LGHDT, CDR2 YNNKEL (reference sequence). This CDR3 comprises 15 residues. DNA for the CDR3: TGTGCCACCCGGGACCTAGCGGGAGGCCCGGAGACCCAGTACTTC. It specifies CATRDLAGGPETQYF.

To note about this clonotype: It is likely a read error, because the conserved phenylalanine at the end of the CDR3 is missing. Because the CDR3's place on the DNA is in doubt, the DNA is left out and the CDR3 is given as listed by TCRdb. The V call is TRBV12-3 or TRBV12-4, the J call TRBJ2-3. 12 amino acids form the CDR3, both terminal residues included. CDR3 region: CASRVRADTEYS.

This clonotype showed up just a few times. The chain employs TRBV12-3 or TRBV12-4 and TRBJ2-4; tentatively, D is TRBD2 (5 bases). Trimming stripped 6 bases from V and 0 bases from J, with 12 bases between. The CDR3 consists of 15 residues. In DNA form, the CDR3 reads TGTGCCAGCAGCGATCTAGCACTAGCCAAAAACATTCAGTACTTC. Protein sequence: CASSDLALAKNIQYF.

This clonotype was found a few times. This chain uses TRBV6-2 or TRBV6-3 with TRBJ1-2; D is unclear. Looked up from germline, CDR1 is MNHEY and CDR2 is SVGEGT. The CDR3 covers 13 residues. Between the trimmed V and J ends, which lost 4 bases and 8 bases, there was a span of 14 bases. The CDR3: CASSFSLVRGYTF. CDR3 bases: TGTGCCAGCAGTTTTTCTCTTGTGAGGGGCTACACCTTC.

This clonotype was found a few times. The genes are TRBV6-5 and TRBJ2-4; TRBD2 is a possible D gene (7 bases). V lost 2 bases, J lost 7 bases, and 15 bases lay in between. This CDR3 has 15 residues. The germline gives CDR1 MNHEY, CDR2 SVGAGI. CDR3 DNA: TGTGCCAGCAGTTACGCGGGGGCAATTGACAACATTCAGTACTTC. This codes for CASSYAGAIDNIQYF.

The chain uses TRBV29-1 and TRBJ2-1, with 9 bases identical to TRBD1. The germline V gene has CDR1 SQVTM and CDR2 ANQGSEA. V was pared by 8 bases and J by 8 bases, with 7 bases of the junction left unmatched. This CDR3 has 12 residues. The CDR3 here is CSTPQGADEQFF. The CDR3 nucleotides are TGCAGCACGCCACAGGGGGCGGATGAGCAGTTCTTC.

The V call is TRBV29-1, the J call TRBJ2-3; D is uncertain. The CDR3 spans 13 residues. The V and J ends lost 4 bases and 8 bases respectively, with 16 bases between them. Germline CDR1 and CDR2: SQVTM and ANQGSEA. In DNA form, the CDR3 reads TGCAGCGTTGTGACGGCGGAAGATGGTACGCAGTATTTT. Encoded protein: CSVVTAEDGTQYF.

The CDR3 loop reads CASSPSRLAGDGEQYF. Written as DNA, the CDR3 is TGTGCCAGCAGTCCTTCCAGACTAGCGGGAGATGGCGAGCAGTACTTC. The chain recombines TRBV27 with TRBJ2-1, with 12 nucleotides matching TRBD2. The J call may be mistaken, given a closer DNA end match to TRBJ2-7. CDR3 size: 16 residues. Germline V gene lookup returns CDR1 MNHEY and CDR2 SMNVEV (reference sequence).

The chain employs TRBV9 and TRBJ2-5; 9 bases are a match to TRBD2. Germline lookup yields CDR1 SGDLS and CDR2 YYNGEE. The CDR3 loop spans 14 amino acids. J gave up 11 bases and V 4 bases, and 12 bases lay outside the gene matches. The CDR3 spells CASSPRRAGGEQYF. The CDR3 nucleotides are TGTGCCAGCAGCCCCCGCAGAGCGGGAGGTGAGCAGTACTTC.

This clonotype appeared a few times. The chain combines TRBV5-1 with TRBJ2-5; D may be TRBD1 (6 bases). V lost 3 bases and J 2 bases, leaving 14 bases between the germline ends. There are 15 residues in the CDR3. CDR1 is SGHRS, CDR2 YFSETQ, per germline. CDR3 coding DNA: TGCGCCAGCAGCTCTCTCGGACAGATACAAGAGACCCAGTACTTC. Protein sequence: CASSSLGQIQETQYF. Full variable domain (rest looked up from reference TRBV5-1 and TRBJ2-5): KAGVTQTPRYLIKTRGQQVTLSCSPISGHRSVSWYQQTPGQGLQFLFEYFSETQRNKGNFPGRFSGRQFSNSRSEMNVSTLELGDSALYLCASSSLGQIQETQYFGPGTRLLVL.

The chain uses TRBV7-9 and TRBJ2-4; D remains ambiguous. Trimming removed 7 bases from V and 7 bases from J, with 11 bases in between. Germline CDR1 reads SEHNR; CDR2 reads FQNEAQ (reference sequence). CDR3 length: 12 amino acids. As DNA, the CDR3 is TGTGCCAGCACCCTCAACGGGAACATTCAGTACTTC. This sequence encodes CASTLNGNIQYF.

The chain uses TRBV28 and TRBJ2-1; D unclear. Germline V gene sequence: CDR1 MDHEN, CDR2 SYDVKM. This CDR3 has 16 residues. V lost 5 bases and J 0 bases, leaving 14 bases between the germline ends. CDR3 in amino acids: CASSLSSTPSYNEQFF. The CDR3 DNA reads as TGTGCCAGCAGTCTTTCGAGTACTCCCTCCTACAATGAGCAGTTCTTC.